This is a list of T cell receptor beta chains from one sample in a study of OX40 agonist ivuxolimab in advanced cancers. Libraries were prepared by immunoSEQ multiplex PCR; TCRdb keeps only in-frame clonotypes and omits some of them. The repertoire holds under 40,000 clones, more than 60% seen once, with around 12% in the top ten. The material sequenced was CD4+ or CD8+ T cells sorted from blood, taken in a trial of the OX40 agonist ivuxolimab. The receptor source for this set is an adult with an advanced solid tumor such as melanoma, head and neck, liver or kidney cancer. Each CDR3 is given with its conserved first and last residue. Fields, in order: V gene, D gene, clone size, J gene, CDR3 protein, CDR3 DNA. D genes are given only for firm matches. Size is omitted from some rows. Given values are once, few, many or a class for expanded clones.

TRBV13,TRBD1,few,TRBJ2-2,CASSLVTPTGSNTGELFF,TGTGCCAGCAGCTTAGTAACCCCGACAGGGTCTAACACCGGGGAGCTGTTTTTT
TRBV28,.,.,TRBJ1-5,CASSHGTTSNQPQHF,TGTGCCAGCAGTCACGGGACAACTAGCAATCAGCCCCAGCATTTT
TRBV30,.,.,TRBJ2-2,CAWSRQGVGELFF,TGTGCCTGGAGTAGGCAGGGTGTCGGGGAGCTGTTTTTT
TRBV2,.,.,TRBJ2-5,CASSESWAETQYF,TGTGCCAGCAGTGAATCCTGGGCCGAGACCCAGTACTTC
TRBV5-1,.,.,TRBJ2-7,CASSRDNSYEQYF,TGCGCCAGCAGCCGGGACAACTCCTACGAGCAGTACTTC
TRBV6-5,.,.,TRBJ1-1,CASSRVGGGTEAFF,TGTGCCAGCAGCCGCGTGGGGGGAGGGACTGAAGCTTTCTTT
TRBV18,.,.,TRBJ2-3,CASSPPTDTQYF,TGTGCCAGCTCACCACCCACAGATACGCAGTATTTT
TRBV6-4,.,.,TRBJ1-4,CASSRETNEKLFF,TGTGCCAGTTCCAGGGAAACTAATGAAAAACTGTTTTTT
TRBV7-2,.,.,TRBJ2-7,CASSPEMGPYEQYF,TGTGCCAGCAGCCCAGAGATGGGCCCCTACGAGCAGTACTTC
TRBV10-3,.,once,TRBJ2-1,CAISAARESEQFF,TGTGCCATCAGCGCTGCGCGGGAAAGTGAGCAGTTCTTC
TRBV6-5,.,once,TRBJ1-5,CASSSGGYGQPQHF,TGTGCCAGCAGTTCCGGAGGGTACGGTCAGCCCCAGCATTTT
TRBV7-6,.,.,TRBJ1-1,CASSLGGPEAFF,TGTGCCAGCAGCTTAGGGGGGCCTGAAGCTTTCTTT
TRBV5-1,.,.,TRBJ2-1,CASSSTYGTGYNEQFF,TGCGCCAGCAGCTCCACCTACGGGACTGGATACAATGAGCAGTTCTTC
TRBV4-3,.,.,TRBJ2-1,CASSPGVTSMYNEQFF,TGCGCCAGCTCACCTGGTGTGACTAGTATGTATAATGAGCAGTTCTTC